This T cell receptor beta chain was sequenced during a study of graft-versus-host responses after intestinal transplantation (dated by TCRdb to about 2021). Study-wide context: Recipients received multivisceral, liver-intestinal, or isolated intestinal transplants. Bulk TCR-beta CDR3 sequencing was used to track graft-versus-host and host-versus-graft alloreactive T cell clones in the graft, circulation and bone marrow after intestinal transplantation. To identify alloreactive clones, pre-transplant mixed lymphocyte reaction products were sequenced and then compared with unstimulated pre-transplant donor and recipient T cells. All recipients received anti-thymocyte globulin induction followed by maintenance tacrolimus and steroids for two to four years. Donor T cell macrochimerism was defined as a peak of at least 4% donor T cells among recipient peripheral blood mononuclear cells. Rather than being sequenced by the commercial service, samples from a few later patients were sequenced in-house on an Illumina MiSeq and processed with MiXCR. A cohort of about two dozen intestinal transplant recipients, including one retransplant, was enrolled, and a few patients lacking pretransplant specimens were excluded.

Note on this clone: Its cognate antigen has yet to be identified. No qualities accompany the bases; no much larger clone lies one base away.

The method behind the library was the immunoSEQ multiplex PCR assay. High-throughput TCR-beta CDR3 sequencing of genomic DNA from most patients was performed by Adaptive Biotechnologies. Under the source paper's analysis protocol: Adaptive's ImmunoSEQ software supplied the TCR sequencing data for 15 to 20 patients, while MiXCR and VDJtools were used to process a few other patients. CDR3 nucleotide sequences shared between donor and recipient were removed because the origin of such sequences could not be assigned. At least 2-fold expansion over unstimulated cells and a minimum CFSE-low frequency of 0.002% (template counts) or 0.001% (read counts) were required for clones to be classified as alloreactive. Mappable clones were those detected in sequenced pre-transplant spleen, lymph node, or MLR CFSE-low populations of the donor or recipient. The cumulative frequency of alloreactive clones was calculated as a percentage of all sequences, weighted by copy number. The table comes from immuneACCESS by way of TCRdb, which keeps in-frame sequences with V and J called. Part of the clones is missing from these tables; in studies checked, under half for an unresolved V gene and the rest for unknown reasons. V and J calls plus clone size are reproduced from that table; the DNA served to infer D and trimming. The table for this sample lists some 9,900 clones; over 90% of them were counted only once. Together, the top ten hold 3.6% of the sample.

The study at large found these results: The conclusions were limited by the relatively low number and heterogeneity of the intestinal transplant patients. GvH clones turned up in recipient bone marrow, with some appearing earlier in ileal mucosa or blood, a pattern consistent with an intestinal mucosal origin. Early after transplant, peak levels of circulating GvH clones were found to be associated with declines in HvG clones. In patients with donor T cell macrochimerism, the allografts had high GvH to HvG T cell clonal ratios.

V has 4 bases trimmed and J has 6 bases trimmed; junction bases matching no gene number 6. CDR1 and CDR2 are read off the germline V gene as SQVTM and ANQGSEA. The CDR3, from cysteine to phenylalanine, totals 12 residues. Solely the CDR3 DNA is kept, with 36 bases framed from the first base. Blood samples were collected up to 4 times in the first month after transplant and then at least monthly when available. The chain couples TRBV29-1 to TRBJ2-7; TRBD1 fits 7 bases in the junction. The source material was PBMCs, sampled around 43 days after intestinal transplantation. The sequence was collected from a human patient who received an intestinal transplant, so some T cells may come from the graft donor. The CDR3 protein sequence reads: CSVVQGIREQYF. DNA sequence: TGCAGCGTTGTACAGGGGATACGCGAGCAGTACTTC.